The clone carrying this T cell receptor (beta chain) has a count of ten or more. The target antigen is unknown. An end of the junction does not agree with germline; a read error may underlie this. TCRdb reprocessed the 5' RACE reads with MiXCR, giving one entry per CDR3 protein. Among 45,000 to 50,000 distinct CDR3 sequences listed, approximately 3% were seen once. These data originate in a study of neurological immune-mediated disorders. Whole-study results and caveats: Phylogenetic grouping put 18 of 34 multiple sclerosis patients' repertoires into one related-CDR3 cluster, a possible signature.

Germline CDR1 reads SNHLY; CDR2 reads FYNNEI. This CDR3 spans 12 amino acids. Sequencing used PBMCs. This TCR came from a woman aged 45 to 65 with multiple sclerosis. The chain joins TRBV2 to TRBJ2-1; 7 bases are a match to TRBD1. CDR3 sequence: CASREGGDEQFF. CDR3 sequence (DNA): TGTGCCAGCAGGGAAGGGGGCGATGAGCAGTTCTTC.